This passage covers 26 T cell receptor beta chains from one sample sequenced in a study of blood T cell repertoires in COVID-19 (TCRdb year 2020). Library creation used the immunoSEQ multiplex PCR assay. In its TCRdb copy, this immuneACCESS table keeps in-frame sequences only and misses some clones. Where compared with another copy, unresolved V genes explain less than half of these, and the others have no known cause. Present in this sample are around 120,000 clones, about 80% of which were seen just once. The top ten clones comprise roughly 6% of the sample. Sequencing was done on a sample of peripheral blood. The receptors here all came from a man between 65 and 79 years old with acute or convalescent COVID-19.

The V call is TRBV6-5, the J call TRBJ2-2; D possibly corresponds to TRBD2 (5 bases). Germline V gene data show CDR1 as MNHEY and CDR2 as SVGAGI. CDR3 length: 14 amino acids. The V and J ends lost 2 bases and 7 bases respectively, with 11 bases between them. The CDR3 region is CASSYSSVVGELFF. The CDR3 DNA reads TGTGCCAGCAGTTACAGTAGCGTGGTCGGGGAGCTGTTTTTT.

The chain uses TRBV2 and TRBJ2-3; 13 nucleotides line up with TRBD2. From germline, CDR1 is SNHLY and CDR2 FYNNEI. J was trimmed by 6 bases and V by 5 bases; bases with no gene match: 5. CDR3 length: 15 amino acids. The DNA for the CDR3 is TGTGCCAGCAGTAGACTAGCGGGAGGACTGGATACGCAGTATTTT. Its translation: CASSRLAGGLDTQYF.

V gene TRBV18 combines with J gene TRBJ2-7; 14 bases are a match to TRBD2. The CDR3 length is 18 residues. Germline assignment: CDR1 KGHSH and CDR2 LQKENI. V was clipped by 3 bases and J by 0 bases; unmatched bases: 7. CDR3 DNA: TGTGCCAGCTCACCCTCGTCGGGACTAGCGGGGGCCTCCTACGAGCAGTACTTC. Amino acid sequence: CASSPSSGLAGASYEQYF.

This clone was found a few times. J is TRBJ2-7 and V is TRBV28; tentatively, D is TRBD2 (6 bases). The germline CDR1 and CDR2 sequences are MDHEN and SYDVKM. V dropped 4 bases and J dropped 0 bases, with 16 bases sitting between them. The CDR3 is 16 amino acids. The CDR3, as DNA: TGTGCCAGCAGTTCCCCGGGGGTCGATCGCTCCTACGAGCAGTACTTC. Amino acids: CASSSPGVDRSYEQYF.

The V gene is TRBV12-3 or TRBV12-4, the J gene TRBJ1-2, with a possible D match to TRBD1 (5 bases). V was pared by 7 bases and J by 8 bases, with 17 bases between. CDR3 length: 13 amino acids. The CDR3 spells CASTLMGRQGYTF. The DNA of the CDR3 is TGTGCCAGCACCCTAATGGGGCGGCAAGGCTACACCTTC.

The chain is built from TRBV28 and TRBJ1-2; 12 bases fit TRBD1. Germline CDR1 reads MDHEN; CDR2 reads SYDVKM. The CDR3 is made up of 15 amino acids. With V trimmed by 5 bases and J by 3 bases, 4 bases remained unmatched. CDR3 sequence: CASSPGTGGDYGYTF. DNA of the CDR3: TGTGCCAGCAGTCCCGGGACAGGGGGCGACTATGGCTACACCTTC.

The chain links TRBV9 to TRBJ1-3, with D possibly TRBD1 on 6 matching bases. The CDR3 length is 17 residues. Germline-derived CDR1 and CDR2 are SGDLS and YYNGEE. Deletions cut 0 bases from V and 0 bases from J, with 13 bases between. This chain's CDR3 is CASSVGTGPNSGNTIYF. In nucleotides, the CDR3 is TGTGCCAGCAGCGTAGGAACAGGGCCTAACTCTGGAAACACCATATATTTT.

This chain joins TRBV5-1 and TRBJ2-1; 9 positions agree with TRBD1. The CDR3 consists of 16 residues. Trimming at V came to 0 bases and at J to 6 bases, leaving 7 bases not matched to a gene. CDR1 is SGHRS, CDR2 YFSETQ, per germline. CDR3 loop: CASSLGDRVFSNEQFF. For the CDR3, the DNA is TGCGCCAGCAGCTTGGGGGACAGGGTGTTTAGCAATGAGCAGTTCTTC.

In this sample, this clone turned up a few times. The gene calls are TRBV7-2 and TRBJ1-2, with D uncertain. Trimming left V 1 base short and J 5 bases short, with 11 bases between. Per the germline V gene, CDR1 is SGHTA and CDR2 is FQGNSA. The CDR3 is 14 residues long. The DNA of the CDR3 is TGTGCCAGCAGCTTAGGACTTGATGAATATGGCTACACCTTC. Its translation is CASSLGLDEYGYTF.

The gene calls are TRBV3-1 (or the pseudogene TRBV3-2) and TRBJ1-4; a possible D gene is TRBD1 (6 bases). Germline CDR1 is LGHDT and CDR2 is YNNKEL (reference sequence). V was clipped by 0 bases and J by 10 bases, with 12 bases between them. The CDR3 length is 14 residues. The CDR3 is CASSQEGASLKLFF. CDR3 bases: TGTGCCAGCAGCCAAGAGGGGGCCTCTTTAAAACTGTTTTTT.

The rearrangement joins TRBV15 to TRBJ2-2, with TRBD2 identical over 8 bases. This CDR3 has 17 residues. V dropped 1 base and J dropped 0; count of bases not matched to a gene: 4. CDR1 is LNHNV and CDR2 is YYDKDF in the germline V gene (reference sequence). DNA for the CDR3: TGTGCCACCAGCAGAGGTACTAGCGGAGCGAACACCGGGGAGCTGTTTTTT. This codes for CATSRGTSGANTGELFF.

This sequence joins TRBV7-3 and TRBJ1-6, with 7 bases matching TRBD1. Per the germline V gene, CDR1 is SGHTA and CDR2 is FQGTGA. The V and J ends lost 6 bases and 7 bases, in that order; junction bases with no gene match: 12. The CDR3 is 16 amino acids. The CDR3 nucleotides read TGTGCCAGCAGGTCCGGGGGACAGCGAAACAATTCACCCCTCCACTTT. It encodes CASRSGGQRNNSPLHF. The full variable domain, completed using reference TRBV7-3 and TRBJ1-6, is GAGVSQTPSNKVTEKGKYVELRCDPISGHTALYWYRQSLGQGPEFLIYFQGTGAADDSGLPNDRFFAVRPEGSVSTLKIQRTERGDSAVYLCASRSGGQRNNSPLHFGNGTRLTVT.

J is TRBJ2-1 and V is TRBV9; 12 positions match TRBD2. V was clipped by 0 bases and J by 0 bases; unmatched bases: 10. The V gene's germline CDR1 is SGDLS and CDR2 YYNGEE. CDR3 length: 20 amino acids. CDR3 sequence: CASSVGQGLAGLSSYNEQFF. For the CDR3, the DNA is TGTGCCAGCAGCGTAGGGCAAGGACTAGCGGGGTTGAGCTCCTACAATGAGCAGTTCTTC.

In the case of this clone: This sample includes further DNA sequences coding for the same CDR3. CDR3: CATRQTNEKLFF. The DNA for the CDR3 is TGTGCCACTAGGCAGACTAATGAAAAACTGTTTTTT. This rearrangement joins TRBV10-3 to TRBJ1-4; D remains unclear. This CDR3 region has 12 residues. The ends were cut back, 10 bases at V and 2 bases at J, with 8 bases in the middle. Germline CDR1 and CDR2: ENHRY and SYGVKD.

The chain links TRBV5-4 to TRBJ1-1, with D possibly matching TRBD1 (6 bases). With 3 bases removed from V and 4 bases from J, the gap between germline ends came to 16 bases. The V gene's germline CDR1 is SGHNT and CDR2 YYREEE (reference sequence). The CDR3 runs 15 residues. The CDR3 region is CASSSPQVGGTEAFF. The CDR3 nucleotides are TGTGCCAGCAGCTCCCCACAGGTAGGGGGCACTGAAGCTTTCTTT.

The CDR3 spells CASSIRRVPTDTQYF. In nucleotides, the CDR3 is TGTGCCAGTAGTATTAGGAGGGTTCCCACAGATACGCAGTATTTT. The V gene is TRBV19, the J gene TRBJ2-3; D possibly corresponds to TRBD2 (6 bases). The CDR3 has 15 residues. Trimming stripped 3 bases from V and 2 bases from J, with 12 bases between. Germline CDR1 reads LNHDA; CDR2 reads SQIVND (reference sequence).

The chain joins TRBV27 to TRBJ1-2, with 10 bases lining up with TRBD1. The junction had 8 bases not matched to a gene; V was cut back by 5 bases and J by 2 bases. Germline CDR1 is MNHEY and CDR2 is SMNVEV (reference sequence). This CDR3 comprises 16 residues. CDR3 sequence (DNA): TGTGCCAGCAGTCCCCAACCGGGACAGGGGAACTATGGCTACACCTTC. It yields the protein CASSPQPGQGNYGYTF.

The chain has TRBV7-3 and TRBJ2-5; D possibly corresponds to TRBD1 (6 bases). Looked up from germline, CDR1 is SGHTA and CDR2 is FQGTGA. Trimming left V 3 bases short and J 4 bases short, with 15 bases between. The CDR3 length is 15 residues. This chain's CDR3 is CASSFSTGPGETQYF. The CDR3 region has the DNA TGTGCCAGCAGCTTCTCCACAGGGCCCGGAGAGACCCAGTACTTC.

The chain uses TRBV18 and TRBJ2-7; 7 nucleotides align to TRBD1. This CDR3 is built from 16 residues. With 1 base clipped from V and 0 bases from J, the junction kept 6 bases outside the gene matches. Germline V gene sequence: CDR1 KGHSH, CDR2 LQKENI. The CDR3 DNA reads TGTGCCAGCTCACCACTGACAGGGAGTAGCTCCTACGAGCAGTACTTC. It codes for CASSPLTGSSSYEQYF.

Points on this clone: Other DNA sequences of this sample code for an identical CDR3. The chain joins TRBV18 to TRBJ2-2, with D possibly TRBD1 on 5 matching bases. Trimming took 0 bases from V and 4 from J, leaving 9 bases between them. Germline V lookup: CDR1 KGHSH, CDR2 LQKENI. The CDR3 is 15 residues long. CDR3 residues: CASSPPGRGTGELFF. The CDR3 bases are TGTGCCAGCTCACCACCGGGTAGGGGCACCGGGGAGCTGTTTTTT.

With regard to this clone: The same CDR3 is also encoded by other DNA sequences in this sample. Here the CDR3 DNA reads TGTGCCAGCAGCCCGGGGACAGCGAACACTGAAGCTTTCTTT. This codes for CASSPGTANTEAFF. The V gene is TRBV7-2, the J gene TRBJ1-1, with TRBD1 matching 7 bases. The CDR3 covers 14 residues. Unmatched junction bases numbered 4, after V lost 5 bases and J lost 1 base. CDR1 and CDR2 (germline): SGHTA, FQGNSA.

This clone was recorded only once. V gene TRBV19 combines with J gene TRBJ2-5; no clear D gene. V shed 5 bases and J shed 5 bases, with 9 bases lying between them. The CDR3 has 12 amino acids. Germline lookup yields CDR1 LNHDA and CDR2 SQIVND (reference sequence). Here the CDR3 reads CASSENWETQYF. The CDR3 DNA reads TGTGCCAGTAGTGAGAACTGGGAGACCCAGTACTTC.

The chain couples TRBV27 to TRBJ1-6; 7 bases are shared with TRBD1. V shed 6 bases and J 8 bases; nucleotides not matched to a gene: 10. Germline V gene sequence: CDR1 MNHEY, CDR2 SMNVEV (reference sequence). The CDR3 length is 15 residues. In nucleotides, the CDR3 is TGTGCCAGCAGCCTCTTTATGACAGGGTATTCACCCCTCCACTTT. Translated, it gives CASSLFMTGYSPLHF.

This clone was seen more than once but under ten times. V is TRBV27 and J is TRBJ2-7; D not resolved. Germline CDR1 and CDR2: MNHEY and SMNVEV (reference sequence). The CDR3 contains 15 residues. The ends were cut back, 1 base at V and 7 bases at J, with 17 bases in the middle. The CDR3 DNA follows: TGTGCCAGCAGTTTATTCCCCCCCGAATACGGGGAGCAGTACTTC. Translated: CASSLFPPEYGEQYF.

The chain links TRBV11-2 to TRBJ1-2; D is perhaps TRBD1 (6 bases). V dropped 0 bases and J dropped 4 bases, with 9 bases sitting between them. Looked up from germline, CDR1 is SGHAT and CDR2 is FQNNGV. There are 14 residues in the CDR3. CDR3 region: CASSLEQGGYGYTF. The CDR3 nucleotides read TGTGCCAGCAGCTTAGAACAGGGCGGCTATGGCTACACCTTC.

The CDR3 DNA is TGTGCCAGCAGCTCGAAGAGCGGGGGGGTTTACAATGAGCAGTTCTTC. Translating gives CASSSKSGGVYNEQFF. The chain joins TRBV7-9 to TRBJ2-1; 10 nucleotides align to TRBD2. Germline V gene lookup returns CDR1 SEHNR and CDR2 FQNEAQ (reference sequence). This CDR3 has 16 residues. The V and J ends lost 4 bases and 4 bases, in that order; junction bases with no gene match: 7.